One sample yielded the 14 T cell receptor beta chains listed below, sequenced in a study of technical replicates of blood from four donors. Only in-frame clones appear in the TCRdb table, and some are missing; sequencing was by immunoSEQ multiplex PCR. Of roughly 82,000 clones listed, about 93% were seen once; the top ten hold approximately 0.3%. Material for sequencing was T cells isolated from PBMCs. The origin of the receptors is a human donor in good health.

The chain has TRBV4-2 and TRBJ2-3, with 9 bases that match TRBD1. CDR1 and CDR2 (germline): LGHNA, YNFKEQ. V lost 1 base to trimming and J lost 2 bases; unmatched junction nucleotides: 7. The CDR3 has 17 amino acids. In nucleotides, the CDR3 is TGTGCCAGCAGCCAAGCTACAGGGGGCTTCGACACAGATACGCAGTATTTT. It specifies CASSQATGGFDTDTQYF.

This chain links TRBV5-8 with TRBJ2-2, with D possibly matching TRBD1 (5 bases). The germline V gene encodes CDR1 SGHTS and CDR2 YDEGEE. With 3 bases removed from V and 7 bases from J, the gap between germline ends came to 13 bases. This CDR3 has 14 amino acids. This CDR3 reads CASSSSGHLGELFF. DNA for the CDR3: TGTGCCAGCAGCTCGTCAGGGCACCTCGGGGAGCTGTTTTTT.

CDR3 protein: CASSAGTSDYNEQFF. The CDR3 region has the DNA TGTGCCAGCAGCGCCGGGACTAGCGATTACAATGAGCAGTTCTTC. The rearrangement joins TRBV7-9 to TRBJ2-1; TRBD2 matches 10 bases. The CDR3 covers 15 residues. J gave up 4 bases and V 5 bases, and 5 bases lay outside the gene matches. Germline assignment: CDR1 SEHNR and CDR2 FQNEAQ (reference sequence).

The genes are TRBV4-1 and TRBJ2-3; 10 nucleotides agree with TRBD2. Germline-derived CDR1 and CDR2 are MGHRA and YSYEKL. This CDR3 is 21 amino acids long. With V trimmed by 4 bases and J by 4 bases, 23 bases remained unmatched. The CDR3 sequence is CASSRRKVRGGTSGVADTQYF. CDR3 in DNA: TGCGCCAGCAGCCGTAGGAAGGTCAGGGGTGGAACTAGCGGGGTCGCAGATACGCAGTATTTT.

V and J are TRBV5-1 and TRBJ2-5, with 13 bases fitting TRBD2. V shed 0 bases, J shed 5 bases, and the junction held 7 bases outside the gene matches. CDR1 and CDR2 (germline): SGHRS, YFSETQ. CDR3 length: 17 amino acids. CDR3 protein: CASSLGGTSGEKETQYF. The CDR3 nucleotides are TGCGCCAGCAGCTTGGGGGGGACTAGCGGGGAGAAGGAGACCCAGTACTTC.

The rearrangement joins TRBV2 to TRBJ2-7, with D tentatively TRBD2 (5 bases). The CDR3 length is 11 residues. V lost 7 bases to trimming and J lost 7 bases, with 11 bases between them. Germline V lookup: CDR1 SNHLY, CDR2 FYNNEI. CDR3 sequence reads: CASIGGREQYF. Here the CDR3 DNA reads TGTGCCAGCATAGGAGGCCGAGAGCAGTACTTC. Complete variable domain (other parts from reference TRBV2 and TRBJ2-7): EPEVTQTPSHQVTQMGQEVILRCVPISNHLYFYWYRQILGQKVEFLVSFYNNEISEKSEIFDDQFSVERPDGSNFTLKIRSTKLEDSAMYFCASIGGREQYFGPGTRLTVT.

This chain connects TRBV4-1 to TRBJ1-4; TRBD1 is a possible D gene (5 bases). The CDR3 runs 15 residues. V lost 4 bases and J lost 8, with 17 bases in between. Germline V lookup: CDR1 MGHRA, CDR2 YSYEKL. CDR3 coding DNA: TGCGCCAGCAGCCTGTTGGGGCTAGGAAAGGAAAAACTGTTTTTT. It translates to CASSLLGLGKEKLFF.

V and J are TRBV11-1 and TRBJ2-4, with TRBD1 identical over 9 bases. CDR3 size: 17 residues. The V gene's germline CDR1 is SGHAT and CDR2 FQDESV (reference sequence). V was clipped by 4 bases and J by 0 bases; unmatched bases: 7. CDR3 nucleotide sequence: TGTGCCAGCAGCTCCTCAGGGACAGGGATAGCCAAAAACATTCAGTACTTC. Residues: CASSSSGTGIAKNIQYF.

The chain employs TRBV7-9 and TRBJ2-7, with D possibly being TRBD2 (5 bases). With 4 bases removed from V and 1 base from J, the gap between germline ends came to 8 bases. The V gene's germline CDR1 is SEHNR and CDR2 FQNEAQ (reference sequence). The CDR3 extends over 13 amino acids. The CDR3 nucleotides are TGTGCCAGCAGCTCTACTAGTTCCTACGAGCAGTACTTC. Translated, it gives CASSSTSSYEQYF.

This chain's CDR3 is CASSATGTGGFSGNTIYF. Here the CDR3 DNA reads TGTGCCAGCAGCGCGACCGGGACAGGGGGCTTCTCTGGAAACACCATATATTTT. The rearrangement links TRBV9 to TRBJ1-3; 12 bases agree with TRBD1. Germline V CDR1 and CDR2: SGDLS, YYNGEE. V was clipped by 3 bases and J by 0 bases; unmatched bases: 7. The CDR3 sequence is 18 residues long.

This chain connects TRBV10-2 to TRBJ2-2, with D maybe TRBD2 (6 bases). Germline lookup yields CDR1 WSHSY and CDR2 SAAADI. The length of the CDR3 is 13 residues. Deletions cut 8 bases from V and 6 bases from J, with 13 bases between. The CDR3 nucleotides read TGCGCCAGCCACGAGGGAGGTGCCGGGGAGCTGTTTTTT. Its protein is CASHEGGAGELFF.

The chain recombines TRBV10-3 with TRBJ2-1; 14 bases fit TRBD2. V was clipped by 4 bases and J by 9 bases; unmatched bases: 11. The CDR3 loop spans 17 amino acids. Per germline, CDR1 ENHRY and CDR2 SYGVKD. In nucleotides, the CDR3 is TGTGCCATCAGTGGGTCATTCGGGACTAGCGGGGGAGGTGAGCAGTTCTTC. Residues: CAISGSFGTSGGGEQFF.

V gene TRBV28 combines with J gene TRBJ1-2; TRBD1 aligns across 10 bases. The trim removed 7 bases at V and 4 bases at J, leaving 12 bases unmatched. In germline, CDR1 is MDHEN, CDR2 SYDVKM. This CDR3 spans 16 amino acids. CDR3 region: CASTIPGQGVRYGYTF. CDR3 sequence (DNA): TGTGCCAGCACCATACCCGGACAGGGGGTACGCTATGGCTACACCTTC.

The V gene is TRBV5-4, the J gene TRBJ1-2, with 8 nucleotides matching TRBD1. Per the germline V gene, CDR1 is SGHNT and CDR2 is YYREEE (reference sequence). V lost 3 bases and J lost 2; bases outside the gene matches: 6. CDR3 length equals 15 residues. As DNA, the CDR3 is TGTGCCAGCAGCTCCCCGACAGGGGTAAACTATGGCTACACCTTC. It is translated as CASSSPTGVNYGYTF.